These 23 T cell receptor beta chains came from one sample sequenced in a study of PD-1 blockade in classical Hodgkin lymphoma. Described time point: cycle 4 day 1 (C4D1), after more than five weeks of nivolumab. Patients all relapsed after autologous stem cell transplantation, and there was variation in brentuximab vedotin exposure. TCRdb's table, derived via immunoSEQ multiplex PCR, lists solely in-frame clones and lacks some. The table records 27,000 or so clones, roughly 72% of them present only once. Sample: peripheral blood mononuclear cells (PBMCs), taken before the fourth cycle of nivolumab. All receptors come from a human donor with classical Hodgkin lymphoma.

V is TRBV10-2 and J is TRBJ2-7; no definite D call. Germline V gives CDR1 WSHSY, CDR2 SAAADI. This CDR3 contains 12 residues. V dropped 6 bases and J dropped 3 bases, with 9 bases sitting between them. The chain's CDR3 is CASRRINYEQYF. CDR3 coding DNA: TGCGCCAGCAGACGGATCAACTACGAGCAGTACTTC.

The V call is TRBV6-6, the J call TRBJ1-2; D not resolved. This CDR3 contains 14 residues. The V gene's germline CDR1 is MNHNY and CDR2 SVGAGI (reference sequence). V shed 7 bases and J shed 3 bases, with 15 bases lying between them. CDR3 sequence: CASTGRAADYGYTF. The CDR3 region has the DNA TGTGCCAGCACCGGGAGGGCGGCGGACTATGGCTACACCTTC.

V gene TRBV6-1 combines with J gene TRBJ1-5; no reliable D call. V was pared by 2 bases and J by 2 bases, with 13 bases between. The V gene's germline CDR1 is MNHNS and CDR2 SASEGT. CDR3 length: 16 residues. The CDR3 bases are TGTGCCAGCAGTGAATCCCTACTGGGCGGCAATCAGCCCCAGCATTTT. Protein sequence: CASSESLLGGNQPQHF.

This rearrangement joins TRBV7-9 to TRBJ1-1, with D possibly TRBD1 on 6 matching bases. Germline lookup yields CDR1 SEHNR and CDR2 FQNEAQ (reference sequence). There are 12 residues in the CDR3. V was pared by 5 bases and J by 8 bases, with 12 bases between. CDR3 nucleotide sequence: TGTGCCAGCAGCCCCAATGACAGGGAAGCTTTCTTT. This sequence encodes CASSPNDREAFF.

This rearrangement joins TRBV5-4 to TRBJ2-5; 9 nucleotides agree with TRBD2. Germline CDR1 reads SGHNT; CDR2 reads YYREEE (reference sequence). CDR3 size: 16 residues. The ends lost 6 bases at V and 2 bases at J; junction bases unmatched: 11. CDR3 nucleotides: TGTGCCAGCACCGGAGGCGAGCGGGGGGCACAAGAGACCCAGTACTTC. Translation: CASTGGERGAQETQYF.

The table lists this clone with a count of one. This chain joins TRBV10-3 and TRBJ1-1; 8 nucleotides align to TRBD1. The germline V gene encodes CDR1 ENHRY and CDR2 SYGVKD. The V segment lost 8 bases and the J segment 1 base; nucleotides outside the gene matches: 0. The CDR3 length is 12 residues. Here the CDR3 DNA reads TGTGCCATCGGACAGGGGAACACTGAAGCTTTCTTT. This translates into CAIGQGNTEAFF.

The chain couples TRBV10-1 to TRBJ1-2; 12 nucleotides align to TRBD1. This CDR3 is 19 amino acids long. V was clipped by 6 bases and J by 4 bases; unmatched bases: 18. Germline values: CDR1 WNHNN, CDR2 SYGVQD (reference sequence). This CDR3 is CASRNILPGQGAQAYGYTF. The CDR3 nucleotides read TGCGCCAGCAGAAACATACTACCGGGACAGGGGGCGCAGGCCTATGGCTACACCTTC.

This chain links TRBV6-6 with TRBJ1-3; D possibly corresponds to TRBD1 (6 bases). V lost 2 bases to trimming and J lost 5 bases, with 16 bases between them. The CDR3 length is 16 residues. Germline lookup yields CDR1 MNHNY and CDR2 SVGAGI (reference sequence). Here the CDR3 reads CASSYGGQQGRNTIYF. CDR3 nucleotide sequence: TGTGCCAGCAGTTACGGAGGCCAACAGGGAAGAAACACCATATATTTT.

The chain couples TRBV6-5 to TRBJ1-1; TRBD1 is a possible D gene (5 bases). V lost 11 bases and J lost 0, with 19 bases in between. Per germline, CDR1 MNHEY and CDR2 SVGAGI. The CDR3 has 15 residues. CDR3 region: CAVQGHLRMNTEAFF. Here the CDR3 DNA reads TGTGCCGTCCAAGGACACCTTAGAATGAACACTGAAGCTTTCTTT.

The chain couples TRBV4-3 to TRBJ1-5; D uncertain. CDR3 length: 13 residues. V dropped 1 base and J dropped 9 bases, with 10 bases sitting between them. CDR1 and CDR2 from the germline V gene are LGHNA and YSLEER. The CDR3 spells CASSQVTGGPQHF. The DNA for the CDR3 is TGCGCCAGCAGCCAAGTAACGGGAGGGCCCCAGCATTTT.

This clone was seen more than once but under ten times. The gene calls are TRBV7-9 and TRBJ2-2; D uncertain. Between the trimmed V and J ends, which lost 5 bases and 6 bases, there was a span of 13 bases. The CDR3 is 14 amino acids. CDR1 and CDR2 from the germline V gene are SEHNR and FQNEAQ (reference sequence). The CDR3, as DNA: TGTGCCAGCAGCCTGGCTACAGTCCCCGGGGAGCTGTTTTTT. Protein: CASSLATVPGELFF.

The chain is built from TRBV28 and TRBJ1-5; the D is unclear. Germline V gives CDR1 MDHEN, CDR2 SYDVKM. The CDR3 consists of 14 residues. V shed 7 bases and J shed 0 bases, with 10 bases lying between them. This chain's CDR3 is CASTKDDSNQPQHF. In nucleotides, the CDR3 is TGTGCCAGCACCAAGGACGATAGCAATCAGCCCCAGCATTTT.

The V call is TRBV19, the J call TRBJ2-4; a possible D gene is TRBD2 (6 bases). Trimming cost V 7 bases and J 6 bases, with 25 bases left between them. The CDR3 covers 17 residues. Germline lookup yields CDR1 LNHDA and CDR2 SQIVND (reference sequence). CDR3 residues: CASTPRGKKAQGNIQYF. CDR3 DNA sequence: TGTGCCAGTACCCCCCGGGGGAAGAAGGCACAAGGAAACATTCAGTACTTC. Looking up the rest from reference TRBV19 and TRBJ2-4 gives the full variable domain: DGGITQSPKYLFRKEGQNVTLSCEQNLNHDAMYWYRQDPGQGLRLIYYSQIVNDFQKGDIAEGYSVSREKKESFPLTVTSAQKNPTAFYLCASTPRGKKAQGNIQYFGAGTRLSVL.

The rearrangement links TRBV2 to TRBJ1-1; D is possibly TRBD1 (5 bases). Trimming took 6 bases from V and 3 from J, leaving 8 bases between them. CDR1 SNHLY and CDR2 FYNNEI come from the germline V gene. The CDR3 spans 12 residues. CDR3 in amino acids: CASSGGDTEAFF. DNA for the CDR3: TGTGCCAGCAGCGGGGGGGACACTGAAGCTTTCTTT.

There are a few counts of this clone. The chain combines TRBV13 with TRBJ2-5, with D possibly matching TRBD2 (6 bases). In germline, CDR1 is PRHDT, CDR2 FYEKMQ (reference sequence). Trimming cost V 0 bases and J 1 base, with 9 bases left between them. CDR3 length equals 15 residues. The CDR3 region has the DNA TGTGCCAGCAGCTTAGGCCTTAGCGGCCAAGAGACCCAGTACTTC. Its protein product is CASSLGLSGQETQYF.

The rearrangement uses TRBV2 and TRBJ1-1; D call uncertain. Trimming pared 0 bases from V and 10 bases from J, leaving 15 bases between. The CDR3 has 14 amino acids. Germline V CDR1 and CDR2: SNHLY, FYNNEI. The CDR3 DNA reads as TGTGCCAGCAGTGAAGCGCTTCTCGGACTGGGAGCTTTCTTT. The encoded protein is CASSEALLGLGAFF.

J is TRBJ1-5 and V is TRBV2; perhaps TRBD1 as D (6 bases). V lost 7 bases and J lost 0, with 16 bases in between. Germline V gene lookup returns CDR1 SNHLY and CDR2 FYNNEI. The CDR3 totals 16 residues. Here the CDR3 DNA reads TGTGCCAGCAAAAAACAGGGAACTAATAGCAATCAGCCCCAGCATTTT. This sequence encodes CASKKQGTNSNQPQHF.

The rearrangement links TRBV9 to TRBJ2-3, with a weak D call TRBD1 (6 bases). CDR1 is SGDLS, CDR2 YYNGEE, per germline. The V end lost 0 bases, the J end lost 1 base, and 12 bases lay between the germline ends. The CDR3 totals 16 residues. Here the CDR3 DNA reads TGTGCCAGCAGCGTAGGAACAGGGTCTCGCACAGATACGCAGTATTTT. Its translation: CASSVGTGSRTDTQYF.

The CDR3 here is CASSLLGQGSDTQYF. In DNA, the CDR3 is TGTGCCAGCAGCTTATTGGGACAGGGCTCAGATACGCAGTATTTT. V is TRBV7-2 and J is TRBJ2-3; 9 nucleotides match TRBD1. The CDR3 contains 15 residues. Germline CDR1 SGHTA, CDR2 FQGNSA. The J segment lost 4 bases and the V segment lost 2 bases, leaving 4 bases of the junction unmatched.

The CDR3: CASSLVRGLGTGELFF. DNA of the CDR3: TGTGCCAGCAGCTTAGTCAGGGGCTTGGGCACCGGGGAGCTGTTTTTT. This chain uses TRBV7-9 with TRBJ2-2; tentative D call: TRBD1 (6 bases). Germline V gives CDR1 SEHNR, CDR2 FQNEAQ (reference sequence). The CDR3 has 16 residues. V was cut by 1 base and J by 4 bases, with 13 bases left in between.

Only one count was recorded for this clone. This sequence joins TRBV7-9 and TRBJ2-2; D possibly matches TRBD1 or TRBD2 (6 bases each). V was trimmed by 5 bases and J by 6 bases, leaving 16 bases between them. Germline values: CDR1 SEHNR, CDR2 FQNEAQ (reference sequence). The CDR3 runs to 15 residues. The CDR3 spells CASSRTGARAGELFF. The CDR3 DNA reads TGTGCCAGCAGCCGCACGGGGGCGCGGGCCGGGGAGCTGTTTTTT.

V and J are TRBV7-2 and TRBJ2-7; 11 bases agree with TRBD2. V shed 5 bases and J 3 bases; nucleotides not matched to a gene: 3. The CDR3 spans 14 residues. Germline V lookup: CDR1 SGHTA, CDR2 FQGNSA. The CDR3 region has the DNA TGTGCCAGCAGCGCTACTAGCGGGAGCTACGAGCAGTACTTC. Translation: CASSATSGSYEQYF. Filled out from reference TRBV7-2 and TRBJ2-7, the complete variable domain reads GAGVSQSPSNKVTEKGKDVELRCDPISGHTALYWYRQSLGQGLEFLIYFQGNSAPDKSGLPSDRFSAERTGGSVSTLTIQRTQQEDSAVYLCASSATSGSYEQYFGPGTRLTVT.

CDR3 sequence reads: CASSFWGVTGELFF. The CDR3, as DNA: TGTGCCAGCAGCTTCTGGGGGGTCACCGGGGAGCTGTTTTTT. V gene TRBV7-9 combines with J gene TRBJ2-2; tentative D call: TRBD2 (6 bases). V dropped 3 bases and J dropped 4 bases, with 9 bases sitting between them. The CDR3 runs to 14 residues. Germline CDR1 reads SEHNR; CDR2 reads FQNEAQ (reference sequence).